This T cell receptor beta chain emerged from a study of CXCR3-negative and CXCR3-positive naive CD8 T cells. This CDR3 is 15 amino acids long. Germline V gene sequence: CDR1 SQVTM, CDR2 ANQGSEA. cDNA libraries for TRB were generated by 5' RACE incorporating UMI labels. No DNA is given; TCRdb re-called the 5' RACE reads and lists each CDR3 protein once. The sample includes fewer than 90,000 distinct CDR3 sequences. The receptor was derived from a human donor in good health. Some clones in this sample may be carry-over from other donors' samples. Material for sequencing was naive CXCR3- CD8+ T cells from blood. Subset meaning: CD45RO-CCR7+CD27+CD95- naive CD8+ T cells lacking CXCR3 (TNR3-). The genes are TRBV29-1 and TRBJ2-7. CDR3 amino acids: CSVEDPTGRSYEQYF.